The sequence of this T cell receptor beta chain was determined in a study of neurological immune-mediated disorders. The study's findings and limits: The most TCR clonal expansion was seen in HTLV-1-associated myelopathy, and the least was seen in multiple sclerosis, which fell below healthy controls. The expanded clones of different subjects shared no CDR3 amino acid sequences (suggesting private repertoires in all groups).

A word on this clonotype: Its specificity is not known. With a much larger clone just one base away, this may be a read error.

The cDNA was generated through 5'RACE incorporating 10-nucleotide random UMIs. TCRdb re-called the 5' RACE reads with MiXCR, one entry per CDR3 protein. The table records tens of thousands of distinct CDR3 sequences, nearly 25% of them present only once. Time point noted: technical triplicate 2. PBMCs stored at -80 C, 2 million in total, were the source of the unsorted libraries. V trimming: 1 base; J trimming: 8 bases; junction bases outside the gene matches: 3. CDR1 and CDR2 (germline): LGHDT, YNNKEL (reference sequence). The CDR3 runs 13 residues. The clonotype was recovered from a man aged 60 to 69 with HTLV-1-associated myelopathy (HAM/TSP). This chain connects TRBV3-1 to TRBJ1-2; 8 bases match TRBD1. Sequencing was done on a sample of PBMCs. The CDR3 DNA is TGTGCCAGCAGCCAAGGACAGGGGTCCGGCTACACCTTC. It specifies CASSQGQGSGYTF.